Listed here are 18 T cell receptor beta chains from one sample, sequenced in a study of lymphopenia after photon versus proton radiotherapy. The assay was immunoSEQ multiplex PCR, and TCRdb's table has in-frame clones only and misses some. The sample contains 70,000 or so clones, 92% of which appear only once. Specimen: peripheral blood, collected from a patient treated with photon-based radiotherapy. The receptor source for this set is a woman aged 35 to 49 with cholangiocarcinoma.

The chain has TRBV30 and TRBJ1-4; perhaps TRBD1 as D (5 bases). The CDR3 length is 17 residues. V was clipped by 2 bases and J by 3 bases, with 19 bases between them. From germline, CDR1 is GTSNPN and CDR2 SVGIG (reference sequence). CDR3: CAWSQRAGGLSNEKLFF. CDR3 nucleotides: TGTGCCTGGAGTCAACGAGCTGGGGGGTTATCTAATGAAAAACTGTTTTTT. The complete variable domain, with remaining parts taken from reference TRBV30 and TRBJ1-4, reads SQTIHQWPATLVQPVGSPLSLECTVEGTSNPNLYWYRQAAGRGLQLLFYSVGIGQISSEVPQNLSASRPQDRQFILSSKKLLLSDSGFYLCAWSQRAGGLSNEKLFFGSGTQLSVL.

The rearrangement joins TRBV7-6 to TRBJ2-5; D call uncertain. V lost 5 bases, J lost 5 bases, and 12 bases lay in between. Germline-derived CDR1 and CDR2 are SGHVS and FNYEAQ. The CDR3 has 13 amino acids. DNA for the CDR3: TGTGCCAGCAGCCCCCAGAGGAAGGAGACCCAGTACTTC. Amino acid sequence: CASSPQRKETQYF.

The chain carries TRBV30 and TRBJ2-7; D unresolved. Germline CDR1 is GTSNPN and CDR2 is SVGIG (reference sequence). There are 12 residues in the CDR3. Trimming left V 0 bases short and J 3 bases short, with 6 bases between. The CDR3, as DNA: TGTGCCTGGAGTGTAATTCTCTACGAGCAGTACTTC. Protein product: CAWSVILYEQYF.

In its sample, this clone was seen once. The V gene is TRBV11-2, the J gene TRBJ2-5, with 7 nucleotides matching TRBD1. The CDR3 is made up of 15 amino acids. V lost 2 bases and J lost 1; bases outside the gene matches: 4. CDR1 is SGHAT and CDR2 is FQNNGV in the germline V gene. Written as DNA, the CDR3 is TGTGCCAGCAGCTTACGAGGGACAGTCCAAGAGACCCAGTACTTC. This encodes CASSLRGTVQETQYF.

The chain couples TRBV27 to TRBJ1-5; D ambiguous. The length of the CDR3 is 14 residues. The V end was cut by 6 bases, the J end by 7 bases, with 16 bases between. Germline CDR1 and CDR2: MNHEY and SMNVEV (reference sequence). CDR3 sequence (DNA): TGTGCCAGCAGATCCAGACCCGAAAGCCAGCCCCAGCATTTT. Protein sequence: CASRSRPESQPQHF.

The CDR3 here is CASSYSKGQHTEAFF. For the CDR3, the DNA is TGTGCCAGCAGTTACTCTAAGGGACAGCACACTGAAGCTTTCTTT. V gene TRBV6-5 combines with J gene TRBJ1-1, with 7 bases that match TRBD1. V lost 0 bases to trimming and J lost 3 bases; unmatched junction nucleotides: 4. Germline CDR1 reads MNHEY; CDR2 reads SVGAGI. The CDR3 consists of 15 residues.

The chain uses TRBV5-8 and TRBJ2-1, with D perhaps TRBD2 (5 bases). Trimming cost V 4 bases and J 3 bases, with 11 bases left between them. In germline, CDR1 is SGHTS, CDR2 YDEGEE. The CDR3 has 14 residues. CDR3 protein: CASSERTLYNEQFF. CDR3 DNA: TGTGCCAGCAGCGAACGGACTCTCTACAATGAGCAGTTCTTC. The full variable domain, its missing parts supplied by reference TRBV5-8 and TRBJ2-1, is EAGVTQSPTHLIKTRGQQATLRCSPISGHTSVYWYQQALGLGLQFLLWYDEGEERNRGNFPPRFSGRQFPNYSSELNVNALELEDSALYLCASSERTLYNEQFFGPGTRLTVL.

The J gene is TRBJ2-7, the V gene TRBV28; 7 nucleotides line up with TRBD1. This CDR3 contains 14 residues. From germline, CDR1 is MDHEN and CDR2 SYDVKM. The V segment lost 7 bases and the J segment 7 bases; nucleotides outside the gene matches: 13. The CDR3 nucleotides are TGTGCCAGCACCGGGACAGTGAACTTGGGGGAGCAGTACTTC. Amino acid sequence: CASTGTVNLGEQYF.

This CDR3 is CASSVEGSGYTF. In nucleotides, the CDR3 is TGTGCCAGCAGCGTGGAGGGCAGTGGCTACACCTTC. This chain links TRBV9 with TRBJ1-2, with D uncertain. The CDR3 is 12 residues long. V was cut by 2 bases and J by 7 bases, with 9 bases left in between. Germline V gene lookup returns CDR1 SGDLS and CDR2 YYNGEE. Based on the CDR3 plus reference TRBV9 and TRBJ1-2, the full variable domain is DSGVTQTPKHLITATGQRVTLRCSPRSGDLSVYWYQQSLDQGLQFLIQYYNGEERAKGNILERFSAQQFPDLHSELNLSSLELGDSALYFCASSVEGSGYTFGSGTRLTVV.

This chain connects TRBV6-6 to TRBJ2-1; 7 bases align to TRBD1. The CDR3 is 15 amino acids. CDR1 is MNHNY and CDR2 is SVGAGI in the germline V gene (reference sequence). The junction had 10 bases not matched to a gene; V was cut back by 6 bases and J by 5 bases. CDR3 nucleotides: TGTGCCAGCAGGAACCGGGACAGATACCACAATGAGCAGTTCTTC. It codes for CASRNRDRYHNEQFF.

This clone was seen a few times. J is TRBJ1-1 and V is TRBV9; D is unresolved. V was clipped by 3 bases and J by 2 bases, with 8 bases between them. The germline V gene encodes CDR1 SGDLS and CDR2 YYNGEE. This CDR3 is 13 amino acids long. The CDR3 is CASSAHHNTEAFF. The CDR3 DNA reads TGTGCCAGCAGCGCTCATCACAACACTGAAGCTTTCTTT.

This clone was seen more than once but under ten times. The chain uses TRBV7-6 and TRBJ2-7; D is possibly TRBD2 (5 bases). This CDR3 is built from 15 residues. In germline, CDR1 is SGHVS, CDR2 FNYEAQ. Trimming stripped 1 base from V and 2 bases from J, with 12 bases between. The CDR3 spells CASSLGAGIAYEQYF. The DNA of the CDR3 is TGTGCCAGCAGCTTAGGAGCCGGGATTGCCTACGAGCAGTACTTC.

This chain uses TRBV7-2 with TRBJ1-1; 7 bases map to TRBD1. Germline V lookup: CDR1 SGHTA, CDR2 FQGNSA. This CDR3 spans 12 amino acids. Trimming took 5 bases from V and 7 from J; bases not matched to a gene: 4. CDR3 residues: CASSPTGSEAFF. CDR3 nucleotides: TGTGCCAGCAGCCCGACAGGGAGTGAAGCTTTCTTT.

This chain uses TRBV27 with TRBJ1-2; D is uncertain. The ends were cut back, 2 bases at V and 2 bases at J, with 6 bases in the middle. Germline CDR1 MNHEY, CDR2 SMNVEV (reference sequence). The CDR3 sequence is 13 residues long. DNA for the CDR3: TGTGCCAGCAGTTTACGGCCGAACTATGGCTACACCTTC. Its protein product is CASSLRPNYGYTF.

The gene calls are TRBV2 and TRBJ2-7; D remains unclear. The ends were cut back, 1 base at V and 4 bases at J, with 5 bases in the middle. This CDR3 region has 12 residues. Germline V lookup: CDR1 SNHLY, CDR2 FYNNEI. DNA for the CDR3: TGTGCCAGCAGTGAAGTTCGGTACGAGCAGTACTTC. It specifies CASSEVRYEQYF.

The chain carries TRBV28 and TRBJ2-7; no reliable D call. V shed 7 bases and J shed 4 bases, with 14 bases lying between them. Germline values: CDR1 MDHEN, CDR2 SYDVKM. The CDR3 extends over 13 amino acids. The CDR3 DNA sequence: TGTGCCAGCACCTCGGGCACTAAATACGAGCAGTACTTC. This sequence encodes CASTSGTKYEQYF.

The chain uses TRBV28 and TRBJ2-2; D not certain. CDR1 and CDR2 from the germline V gene are MDHEN and SYDVKM. V was shortened by 7 bases and J by 6 bases, with 12 bases between the two germline ends. The CDR3 is 13 amino acids. This CDR3 is CASTPVFSGELFF. CDR3 nucleotides: TGTGCCAGCACCCCCGTTTTCTCCGGGGAGCTGTTTTTT.

This chain links TRBV19 with TRBJ1-5, with TRBD1 as a possible D gene (6 bases). CDR3 length equals 15 residues. The V gene lost 0 bases and the J gene lost 4 bases, with 10 bases spanning the gap. Germline values: CDR1 LNHDA, CDR2 SQIVND (reference sequence). The CDR3 DNA reads as TGTGCCAGTAGTATAGAACAGGGCAAGAATCAGCCCCAGCATTTT. This gives the protein CASSIEQGKNQPQHF.